The clone carrying this T cell receptor (beta chain) has a single count. The data stem from a study of ipilimumab plus nivolumab after autologous stem cell transplantation. Study-wide context: Median doses per patient: 4 or 5 ipilimumab, about 8 nivolumab.

Produced via immunoSEQ multiplex PCR; TCRdb's table is partial and in-frame only. The data contain 17,000 or so clones, approximately 71% of them seen just once; the ten biggest clones take up around 20%. The germline V gene has CDR1 MDHEN and CDR2 SYDVKM. The V end lost 5 bases, the J end lost 1 base, and 5 bases lay between the germline ends. The CDR3 runs 13 residues. V usage is TRBV28 and J usage is TRBJ2-2; D is unclear. The TCR comes from a male donor with diffuse large B-cell lymphoma. The starting material was PBMCs, obtained in a trial of ipilimumab plus nivolumab as post-transplant consolidation. The CDR3 reads CASSPQNTGELFF. The DNA for the CDR3 is TGTGCCAGCAGTCCGCAGAACACCGGGGAGCTGTTTTTT. Drawing the rest from reference TRBV28 and TRBJ2-2, the complete variable domain is DVKVTQSSRYLVKRTGEKVFLECVQDMDHENMFWYRQDPGLGLRLIYFSYDVKMKEKGDIPEGYSVSREKKERFSLILESASTNQTSMYLCASSPQNTGELFFGEGSRLTVL.